This T cell receptor beta chain was identified in a study of T cell responses to AZD1222 COVID-19 vaccine. Only in-frame clones appear in the TCRdb table, and some are missing; sequencing was by immunoSEQ multiplex PCR. The repertoire includes over 95,000 clones, roughly 88% of them detected once, and around 6% sits in the top ten. This clone was recorded only once. The CDR3 extends over 14 amino acids. In germline, CDR1 is ENHRY, CDR2 SYGVKD. Deletions cut 4 bases from V and 3 bases from J, with 10 bases between. Researchers grouped second doses given at about 4 or about 12 weeks into one pool. The rearrangement links TRBV10-3 to TRBJ1-5; D remains ambiguous. The sequencing here drew on peripheral blood, taken 28 days after the second AZD1222 dose. This receptor was identified in an adult who received the AZD1222 COVID-19 vaccine. The CDR3: CAISASGVNQPQHF. CDR3 nucleotides: TGTGCCATCAGTGCTTCAGGAGTCAATCAGCCCCAGCATTTT.